The entry that follows covers one T cell receptor beta chain sequence. Different DNA sequences within this sample yield the same CDR3. This sample is part of a study of blood T cell repertoires in COVID-19. Study information: The origin of the acute and convalescent COVID-19 samples was the United States, Italy and Spain.

The V end was cut by 0 bases, the J end by 2 bases, with 11 bases between. This CDR3 has 16 residues. From germline, CDR1 is SGDLS and CDR2 YYNGEE. The authors' processing: Reference gene primer amplification gave estimated nucleated cell counts. Libraries were prepared by immunoSEQ multiplex PCR; TCRdb keeps only in-frame clonotypes and omits some of them. That table furnishes V, J and clone size, whereas the DNA furnished D and trimming. The sample holds about 400,000 clones, about 88% seen once. The receptor comes from a human donor in a cohort sampled during active COVID-19. J is TRBJ2-2 and V is TRBV9, with unresolved D. Source material: peripheral blood. The CDR3 DNA sequence: TGTGCCAGCAGCGTAGAGGCAGGCCAAAACACCGGGGAGCTGTTTTTT. This sequence encodes CASSVEAGQNTGELFF. The full variable domain, in which reference TRBV9 and TRBJ2-2 provide the parts outside the CDR3, is DSGVTQTPKHLITATGQRVTLRCSPRSGDLSVYWYQQSLDQGLQFLIQYYNGEERAKGNILERFSAQQFPDLHSELNLSSLELGDSALYFCASSVEAGQNTGELFFGEGSRLTVL.